A single sample is the source of the 8 T cell receptor beta chains below, sequenced in a study of T cell clonality in common variable immunodeficiency. Study-wide results and caveats: Common variable immunodeficiency TCR beta sequences reportedly had fewer deletions and N-nucleotide insertions.

The assay was immunoSEQ multiplex PCR, and TCRdb's table has in-frame clones only and misses some. The specimen has around 30,000 clones, none found just once. Their specific antigens are unknown. The specimen sequenced was peripheral blood mononuclear cells. All receptors come from a human donor with common variable immunodeficiency.

This clone was seen ten or more times. The sequence runs out 3 residues before the end of the CDR3; the remainder is reconstructed from the germline J gene. The chain links TRBV6-1 to TRBJ2-3; 9 positions match TRBD2. The CDR3 has 17 amino acids. From germline, CDR1 is MNHNS and CDR2 SASEGT. V dropped 2 bases and J dropped 5; count of bases not matched to a gene: 11. Partial CDR3 DNA: TGTGCCAGCAGTGAAATTTCTGGCGGGGGGGCCATAGATACG. Its protein product is CASSEISGGGAIDT. In full, the CDR3 is CASSEISGGGAIDTQYF.

This clone is medium-sized. The sequenced fragment ends 3 residues before the CDR3 boundary, so the rest is inferred from the germline J gene. This sequence joins TRBV5-1 and TRBJ2-1; TRBD1 agrees at 8 bases. This CDR3 contains 15 residues. With 4 bases clipped from V and 4 bases from J, the junction kept 7 bases outside the gene matches. Germline CDR1 and CDR2: SGHRS and YFSETQ. CDR3 sequence reads: CASSPYGQGYNEQFF. The part of the CDR3 DNA that was read is TGCGCCAGCAGCCCCTACGGACAGGGTTACAATGAG. Variable domain in full (rest from reference TRBV5-1 and TRBJ2-1): KAGVTQTPRYLIKTRGQQVTLSCSPISGHRSVSWYQQTPGQGLQFLFEYFSETQRNKGNFPGRFSGRQFSNSRSEMNVSTLELGDSALYLCASSPYGQGYNEQFFGPGTRLTVL.

In regard to this clone: The observed sequence ends 3 residues before the CDR3 terminus, with the missing tail filled in from the germline J gene. The V call is TRBV5-1, the J call TRBJ2-1; 9 nucleotides match TRBD2. The CDR3 has 17 residues. With V trimmed by 5 bases and J by 0 bases, 9 bases remained unmatched. From germline, CDR1 is SGHRS and CDR2 YFSETQ. Incomplete CDR3 DNA: TGCGCCAGCAGACCTGCCCTAGCGGGGAGCTCCTACAATGAG. It specifies CASRPALAGSSYNE. The entire CDR3 protein reads CASRPALAGSSYNEQFF.

Only a few counts were recorded for this clone. The read ends 3 residues shy of where the CDR3 ends; the end is completed using the germline J gene. The chain uses TRBV5-4 and TRBJ2-7, with TRBD1 as a possible D gene (6 bases). V was clipped by 4 bases and J by 5 bases, with 10 bases between them. Germline CDR1 reads SGHNT; CDR2 reads YYREEE (reference sequence). The CDR3 loop spans 12 amino acids. CDR3 DNA (partial): TGTGCCAGCAGCCCAAGGGACAACGAG. The encoded protein is CASSPRDNE. From start to end, the CDR3 is CASSPRDNEQYF.

This clone was recorded many times. The CDR3 loop reads CASSRLGQEIYGYTF. The sequenced CDR3 bases are TGTGCCAGCAGCAGATTGGGACAGGAGATCTATGGC. The chain combines TRBV7-2 with TRBJ1-2, with 8 positions matching TRBD1. The sequenced fragment ends 3 residues before the CDR3 boundary, so the rest is inferred from the germline J gene. This CDR3 contains 15 residues. Trimming at V came to 5 bases and at J to 4 bases, leaving 9 bases not matched to a gene. Germline CDR1 reads SGHTA; CDR2 reads FQGNSA.

A note on this clone: The read comes to an end 3 residues before the CDR3 does, leaving the germline J gene to fill in the end. Other DNA sequences in the sample encode the same CDR3. J is TRBJ2-1 and V is TRBV7-3, with 12 bases fitting TRBD1. Looked up from germline, CDR1 is SGHTA and CDR2 is FQGTGA. Unmatched junction bases numbered 4, after V lost 5 bases and J lost 8 bases. This CDR3 has 14 amino acids. The sequenced part of the CDR3 DNA is TGTGCCAGCAGCCCCCGGGACAGGGGGCATGAG. Protein product: CASSPRDRGHE. The whole CDR3 protein reads CASSPRDRGHEQFF. The whole variable domain, filled in from reference TRBV7-3 and TRBJ2-1, reads GAGVSQTPSNKVTEKGKYVELRCDPISGHTALYWYRQSLGQGPEFLIYFQGTGAADDSGLPNDRFFAVRPEGSVSTLKIQRTERGDSAVYLCASSPRDRGHEQFFGPGTRLTVL.

This clone was detected a few times. The read is 3 residues too short to cover the CDR3 end, so that end is filled in from the germline J gene. The chain recombines TRBV19 with TRBJ1-4, with D possibly TRBD1 on 6 matching bases. Germline values: CDR1 LNHDA, CDR2 SQIVND (reference sequence). With 5 bases removed from V and 4 bases from J, the gap between germline ends came to 11 bases. CDR3 length: 14 amino acids. The part of the CDR3 DNA that was read is TGTGCCAGTAGTTTCCGACAGGATAATGAAAAA. Its translation is CASSFRQDNEK. The entire CDR3 sequence reads CASSFRQDNEKLFF. Full variable domain (remainder filled in from reference TRBV19 and TRBJ1-4): DGGITQSPKYLFRKEGQNVTLSCEQNLNHDAMYWYRQDPGQGLRLIYYSQIVNDFQKGDIAEGYSVSREKKESFPLTVTSAQKNPTAFYLCASSFRQDNEKLFFGSGTQLSVL.

To note about this clone: The read ends 3 residues early relative to the CDR3; the germline J gene fills the gap. The rearrangement joins TRBV5-1 to TRBJ2-7; 7 bases align to TRBD1. This CDR3 contains 18 residues. In germline, CDR1 is SGHRS, CDR2 YFSETQ. J was trimmed by 4 bases and V by 6 bases; bases with no gene match: 22. CDR3 bases read: TGCGCCAGCACCCCTATTGGGGCAGGGGGATCGGCTAAGTACGAG. The encoded protein is CASTPIGAGGSAKYE. The entire CDR3 sequence reads CASTPIGAGGSAKYEQYF.